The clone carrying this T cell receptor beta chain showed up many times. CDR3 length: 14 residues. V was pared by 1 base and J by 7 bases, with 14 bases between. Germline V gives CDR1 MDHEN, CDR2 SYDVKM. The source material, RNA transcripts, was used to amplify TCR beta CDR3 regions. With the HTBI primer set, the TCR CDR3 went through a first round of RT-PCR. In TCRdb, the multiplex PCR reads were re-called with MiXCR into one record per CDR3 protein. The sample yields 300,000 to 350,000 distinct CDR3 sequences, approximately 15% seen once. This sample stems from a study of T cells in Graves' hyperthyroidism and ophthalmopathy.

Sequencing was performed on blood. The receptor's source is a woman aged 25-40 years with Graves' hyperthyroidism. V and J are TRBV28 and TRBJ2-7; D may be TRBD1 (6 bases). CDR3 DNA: TGTGCCAGCAGTTTATCTGGCAGGGGTGGGGAGCAGTACTTC. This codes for CASSLSGRGGEQYF. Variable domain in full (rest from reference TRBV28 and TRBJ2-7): DVKVTQSSRYLVKRTGEKVFLECVQDMDHENMFWYRQDPGLGLRLIYFSYDVKMKEKGDIPEGYSVSREKKERFSLILESASTNQTSMYLCASSLSGRGGEQYFGPGTRLTVT.